What follows is one TCR beta chain and its context. Its antigen remains undetermined. The record has no base qualities; no much larger clone is one base away. The V and J ends are trimmed by 7 bases and 0 bases, leaving 10 bases between them. Sequences MNHNY (CDR1) and SVGAGI (CDR2) are obtained from the germline V gene (reference sequence). Inclusive of the bounding cysteine and phenylalanine, the CDR3 is 13 residues long. Only the CDR3 DNA stays, 39 bases, in frame from base 1. TCRbeta CDR3 regions were amplified from genomic DNA using the immunoSEQ Assay, a bias-controlled multiplex PCR. On the study's bioinformatics: The number of nucleated cells in each sample was estimated by amplification of reference gene primers within the assay. To quantify the absolute abundance of each unique TCRbeta CDR3 rearrangement, sequence reads were collapsed and filtered. For each sample, productive Simpson clonality was calculated by taking the square root of Simpson's diversity index across productive rearrangements. The immuneACCESS repertoire file appears here via TCRdb, limited to in-frame rearrangements. These files lack a portion of the clones; in checked studies, under half of the deficit traces to unresolved V genes, and the cause of the others is not known. The DNA gave D and trimming, while V, J and clone size come from that table. The sample table holds roughly 120,000 clones, of which 79% were seen once. Almost 4% of the sample is held by the ten biggest clonotypes.

This entry is derived from a study of blood T cell repertoires in COVID-19 (dated by TCRdb to 2018 to 2020). Regarding the research as a whole: Samples covering the acute and convalescent phases of COVID-19 were provided by collaborators in the United States, Italy and Spain. The repertoires were made available in a free public database intended to serve as a resource for research on the immune response to SARS-CoV-2. The samples were drawn from two sources: the first 160 participants of the ongoing ImmuneRACE study, and over 1,000 subjects contributed by 6 global collaborators. The sample metadata nearly always contained a de-identified subject ID, COVID-19 status, age in years and sex. HLA class I and class II types, where available, came from metadata supplied by the sample provider rather than from assay-based typing. Subjects who had been exposed to COVID-19, were actively infected with it, or had recovered from it provided the deeply sampled blood TCRbeta repertoires that made up the dataset. The prospective study material was composed of cDNA or gDNA derived from T cells, B-cell-depleted T cells, or PBMCs.

Collaborating institutions collected whole blood in K2EDTA tubes following their own protocols. For TCRbeta analysis, collaborators shipped samples in one of three forms: frozen whole blood, isolated PBMCs, or DNA extracted from either of those sample types. The research as a whole found: The amount of clinical and demographic metadata varied by source and participant and was provided uncurated.

The clonotype was recovered from a woman aged 80 or over with acute or convalescent COVID-19. Source material: peripheral blood. The V and J segments used are TRBV6-6 and TRBJ2-7; possibly the D gene is TRBD1, per 6 matching bases. The CDR3 reads as follows: CASTTGSSYEQYF. The DNA sequence follows: TGTGCCAGCACTACAGGGAGCTCCTACGAGCAGTACTTC.